These 4 T cell receptor beta chains were sequenced from one sample in a study of T cell responses to AZD1222 COVID-19 vaccine. The data were produced by immunoSEQ multiplex PCR, yet TCRdb's version contains in-frame clones alone and is incomplete. The repertoire holds 85,000 to 90,000 clones, with roughly 90% as singletons. The sample consisted of peripheral blood, taken on day 0 of AZD1222 vaccination. The origin of the receptors is an adult in good health.

V gene TRBV12-3 or TRBV12-4 combines with J gene TRBJ1-2; D is undetermined. CDR3 length: 13 residues. V lost 8 bases and J 4 bases, leaving 14 bases between the germline ends. The CDR3 sequence is CASLKDGIYGYTF. Here the CDR3 DNA reads TGTGCCAGCCTTAAGGACGGAATCTATGGCTACACCTTC.

The chain recombines TRBV6-1 with TRBJ1-5, with D unresolved. V lost 4 bases to trimming and J lost 2 bases, with 15 bases between them. There are 16 residues in the CDR3. Per the germline V gene, CDR1 is MNHNS and CDR2 is SASEGT. CDR3 region: CASSGNRARGNQPQHF. CDR3 DNA: TGTGCCAGCAGTGGTAATCGGGCGCGAGGCAATCAGCCCCAGCATTTT.

V is TRBV30 and J is TRBJ1-1; the D gene is possibly TRBD1 (6 bases). V lost 0 bases and J lost 5, with 16 bases in between. Per germline, CDR1 GTSNPN and CDR2 SVGIG (reference sequence). The CDR3 length is 15 residues. The CDR3 DNA follows: TGTGCCTGGAGTGTGAACTTGGGCAGGGGAACTGAAGCTTTCTTT. It codes for CAWSVNLGRGTEAFF.

The chain employs TRBV12-5 and TRBJ1-3; D is uncertain. Per the germline V gene, CDR1 is LGHNT and CDR2 is FRNRAP. The CDR3 extends over 12 amino acids. Trimming cost V 6 bases and J 8 bases, with 11 bases left between them. CDR3 amino acids: CASGLRGDTIYF. In nucleotides, the CDR3 is TGTGCTAGTGGCCTCCGTGGGGACACCATATATTTT.